The rows below give T cell receptor beta chains drawn from one sample of a study of shared clonotypes between healthy human individuals. Libraries were prepared by immunoSEQ multiplex PCR; TCRdb keeps only in-frame clonotypes and omits some of them. In the table there are 2 million to 2.5 million clones, roughly 93% of which are singletons. The sequencing sample was made of naive CD4+ T cells from PBMCs. Receptors originate from a man aged 18 to 29 in good health. Some clones in this sample may be carry-over from other donors' samples. CDR3s include the opening cysteine and the closing phenylalanine or tryptophan. The D gene is left open where the match is weak. Clone size is stated in some rows and not others, as once, few, many or a class when expanded.

v_gene,j_gene,abundance,d_gene,len,CDR3aa
TRBV6-1,TRBJ2-7,once,-,15,CASKLGSGVYYEQYF
TRBV7-3,TRBJ2-1,-,-,14,CASSLSGNGDEQFF
TRBV5-1,TRBJ1-3,-,-,15,CASSLAQGSGNTIYF
TRBV2,TRBJ1-2,-,TRBD1,13,CASSPTGGFGYTF
TRBV11-2,TRBJ2-1,once,-,16,CASSHPRSSSYNEQFF
TRBV7-9,TRBJ2-3,-,TRBD2,18,CASSLSASGRGSTDTQYF
TRBV25-1,TRBJ2-4,-,TRBD1,13,CASRATGGGIQYF
TRBV30,TRBJ2-6,-,-,14,CAWSDPRGANVLTF
TRBV5-1,TRBJ2-1,-,-,16,CASSLAGVDSYNEQFF
TRBV28,TRBJ2-7,-,-,15,CASSLMGIEAYEQYF
TRBV19,TRBJ1-1,-,-,12,CASSNRVPEAFF
TRBV11-1,TRBJ2-1,once,TRBD2,12,CASSFSGGKQFF
TRBV7-2,TRBJ1-5,-,-,14,CASSAEVRNQPQHF
TRBV19,TRBJ2-3,-,-,14,CASSGKSGTDTQYF